This is a list of T cell receptor beta chains from one sample in a study of lymphopenia after photon versus proton radiotherapy. Profiling relied on immunoSEQ multiplex PCR, and the TCRdb table lists in-frame clones only, not all of them. The sample lists around 53,000 clones; more than 70% were seen once. Material: peripheral blood, obtained from a patient treated with photon-based radiotherapy. The receptors shown here come from a man between 45 and 60 years old with gastric cancer. Both conserved end residues are part of each CDR3. A D gene is named only where the DNA matches it firmly. The listing skips clone size in some rows; elsewhere it reads once, few, many or a size class.

v_call	j_call	d_call	clone_size	cdr3_nt	cdr3_aa
TRBV7-3	TRBJ2-1	TRBD1	-	TGTGCCAGCAGCTCCCCAGCCGGGACAGGGAGTAATGAGCAGTTCTTC	CASSSPAGTGSNEQFF
TRBV7-9	TRBJ2-2	TRBD1	-	TGTGCCAGCAGCTTACGCGGACAGGGGAACACCGGGGAGCTGTTTTTT	CASSLRGQGNTGELFF
TRBV13	TRBJ1-2	-	-	TGTGCCAGCAGCGTCACGGGGACGCATGGCTACACCTTC	CASSVTGTHGYTF
TRBV7-9	TRBJ2-5	-	-	TGTGCCAGCAGCTTAGGGCCGGAGACCCAGTACTTC	CASSLGPETQYF
TRBV18	TRBJ2-3	TRBD1	-	TGTGCCAGCTCACCGGGACAGTTCCTCACAGATACGCAGTATTTT	CASSPGQFLTDTQYF
TRBV7-9	TRBJ1-1	-	-	TGTGCCAGCAGCCCGCGTATTATGAACACTGAAGCTTTCTTT	CASSPRIMNTEAFF
TRBV28	TRBJ2-5	-	-	TGTGCCAGCAGTTCCGGGACGGCAGGTCGTGGGGAGACCCAGTACTTC	CASSSGTAGRGETQYF
TRBV14	TRBJ2-5	TRBD2	-	TGTGCCAGCAGCCGACTAGCGGGACGGGAGACCCAGTACTTC	CASSRLAGRETQYF
TRBV18	TRBJ2-7	-	once	TGTGCCAGCTCACGCGGGGATGCCCCCCTCGAGCAGTACTTC	CASSRGDAPLEQYF
TRBV28	TRBJ1-5	-	-	TGTGCCAGCAAGGTCGGCCGGTGGGATCAGCCCCAGCATTTT	CASKVGRWDQPQHF
TRBV6-5	TRBJ1-2	-	-	TGTGCCAGCAGCGGGGTAGGAGCTACTAACTATGGCTACACCTTC	CASSGVGATNYGYTF
TRBV30	TRBJ2-7	TRBD2	-	TGTGCCTGGATGGGACTAGCGGGACCAGCCGCCTACGAGCAGTACTTC	CAWMGLAGPAAYEQYF
TRBV28	TRBJ2-7	-	-	TGTGCCAGCAGTCCCACTTACGAGCAGTACTTC	CASSPTYEQYF
TRBV19	TRBJ1-1	TRBD1	-	TGTGCCAGTAGTATCAGAGGGGGCGATCCTGAAGCTTTCTTT	CASSIRGGDPEAFF
TRBV28	TRBJ1-2	-	-	TGTGCCAGCAGGGAGAGCGCCGGCTACACCTTC	CASRESAGYTF
TRBV2	TRBJ2-7	-	-	TGTGCCAGCAGTGGGGAGAACACTTACTACGAGCAGTACTTC	CASSGENTYYEQYF
TRBV6-5	TRBJ2-2	TRBD2	-	TGTGCCAGCAAGGGACTAGCGGCCACCGGGGAGCTGTTTTTT	CASKGLAATGELFF
TRBV4-3	TRBJ2-5	-	-	TGCGCCAGCAGCCAAGATTTCAACCGACTGGGGATCCAGTACTTC	CASSQDFNRLGIQYF
TRBV19	TRBJ1-2	-	-	TGTGCCAGTTCCCTGGGACAAACTAACTATGGCTACACCTTC	CASSLGQTNYGYTF
TRBV10-3	TRBJ2-1	-	-	TGTGCCATCAGTGTAGGGGATAATGAGCAGTTCTTC	CAISVGDNEQFF
TRBV6-4	TRBJ2-4	-	-	TGTGCCAGCAGTGAGAACCACAAAAACATTCAGTACTTC	CASSENHKNIQYF
TRBV7-8	TRBJ2-2	TRBD1	-	TGTGCCAGCGGGGGACAGGGAAGTACCGGGGAGCTGTTTTTT	CASGGQGSTGELFF